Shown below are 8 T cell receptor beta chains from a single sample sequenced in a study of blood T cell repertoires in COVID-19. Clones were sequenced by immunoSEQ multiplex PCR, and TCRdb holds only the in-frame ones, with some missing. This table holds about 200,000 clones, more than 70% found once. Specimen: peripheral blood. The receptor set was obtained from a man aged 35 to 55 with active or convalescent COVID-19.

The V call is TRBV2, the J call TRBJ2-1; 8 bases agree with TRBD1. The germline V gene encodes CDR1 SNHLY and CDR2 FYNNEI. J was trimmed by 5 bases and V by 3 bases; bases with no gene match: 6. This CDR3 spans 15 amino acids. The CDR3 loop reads CASSDETGVDNEQFF. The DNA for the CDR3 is TGTGCCAGCAGTGATGAGACAGGGGTCGACAATGAGCAGTTCTTC.

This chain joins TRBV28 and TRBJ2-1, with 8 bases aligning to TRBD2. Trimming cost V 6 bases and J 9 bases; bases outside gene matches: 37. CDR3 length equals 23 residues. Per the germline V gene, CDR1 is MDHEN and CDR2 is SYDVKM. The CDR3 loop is CASRVDGVGRESRAGVVSTEQFF. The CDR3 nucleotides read TGTGCCAGCAGAGTCGACGGGGTCGGGAGGGAGTCTAGGGCAGGGGTGGTTTCTACTGAGCAGTTCTTC.

This CDR3 reads CASSSGVAEKLFF. The CDR3 DNA is TGTGCCAGCAGTTCAGGGGTAGCTGAAAAACTGTTTTTT. The chain combines TRBV27 with TRBJ1-4, with D possibly matching TRBD1 (6 bases). CDR1 and CDR2 from the germline V gene are MNHEY and SMNVEV (reference sequence). The CDR3 runs 13 residues. V lost 4 bases, J lost 7 bases, and 10 bases lay in between.

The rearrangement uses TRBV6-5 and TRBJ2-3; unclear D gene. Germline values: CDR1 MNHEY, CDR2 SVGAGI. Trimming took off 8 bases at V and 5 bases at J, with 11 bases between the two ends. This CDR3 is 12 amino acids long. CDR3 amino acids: CASRSLGDTQYF. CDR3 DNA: TGTGCCAGCCGTAGCCTGGGAGATACGCAGTATTTT.

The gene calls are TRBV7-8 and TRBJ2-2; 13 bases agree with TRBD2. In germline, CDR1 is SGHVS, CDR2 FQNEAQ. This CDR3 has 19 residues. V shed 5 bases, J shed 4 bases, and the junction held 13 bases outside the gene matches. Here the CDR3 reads CASSLPWTSGSGGTGELFF. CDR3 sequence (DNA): TGTGCCAGCAGCCTCCCTTGGACTAGCGGGAGCGGTGGCACCGGGGAGCTGTTTTTT.

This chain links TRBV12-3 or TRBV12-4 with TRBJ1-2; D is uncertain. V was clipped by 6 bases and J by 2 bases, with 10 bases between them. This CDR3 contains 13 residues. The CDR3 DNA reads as TGTGCCAGCAGCGTAGAGGGAAACTATGGCTACACCTTC. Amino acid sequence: CASSVEGNYGYTF.

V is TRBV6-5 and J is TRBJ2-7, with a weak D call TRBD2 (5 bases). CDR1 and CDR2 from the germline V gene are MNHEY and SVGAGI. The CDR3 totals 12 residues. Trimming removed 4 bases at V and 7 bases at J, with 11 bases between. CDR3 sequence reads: CASSSTGKEQYF. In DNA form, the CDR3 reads TGTGCCAGCAGTTCCACCGGGAAAGAGCAGTACTTC.

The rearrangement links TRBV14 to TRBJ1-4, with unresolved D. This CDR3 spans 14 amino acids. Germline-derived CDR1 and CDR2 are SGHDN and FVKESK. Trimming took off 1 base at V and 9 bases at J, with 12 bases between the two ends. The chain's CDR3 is CASSQGPLHQKLFF. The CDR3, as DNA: TGTGCCAGCAGCCAAGGGCCCCTCCACCAAAAACTGTTTTTT.